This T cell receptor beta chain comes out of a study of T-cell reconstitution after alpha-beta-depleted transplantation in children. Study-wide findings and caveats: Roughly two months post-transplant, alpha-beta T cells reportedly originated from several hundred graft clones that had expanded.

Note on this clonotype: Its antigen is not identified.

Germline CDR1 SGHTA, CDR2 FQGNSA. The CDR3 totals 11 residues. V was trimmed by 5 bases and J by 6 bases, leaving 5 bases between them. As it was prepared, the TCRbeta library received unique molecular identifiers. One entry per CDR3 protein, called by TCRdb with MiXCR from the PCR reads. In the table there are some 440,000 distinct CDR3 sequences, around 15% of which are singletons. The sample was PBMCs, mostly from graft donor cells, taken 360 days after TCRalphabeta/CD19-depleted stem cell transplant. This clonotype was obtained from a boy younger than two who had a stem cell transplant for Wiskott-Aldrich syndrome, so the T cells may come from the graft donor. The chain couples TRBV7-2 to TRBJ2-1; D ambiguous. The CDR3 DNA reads TGTGCCAGCAGCGTTCTCAATGAGCAGTTCTTC. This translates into CASSVLNEQFF.